Below, 2 T cell receptor beta chains from the same sample are listed, as sequenced in a study of spatial heterogeneity in lung cancer. This sample's time point: sample taken at primary tumor resection. Whole RNA from tumor, nontumor lung or frozen PBMC was sequenced unsorted. TCRdb used MiXCR to reprocess the 5' RACE reads, holding one entry per CDR3 protein. The sample contains 80,000 to 95,000 distinct CDR3 sequences, roughly 10% of which appear only once. Sequenced material: PBMCs, taken at surgery. Source of these receptors: a male donor with early-stage non-small cell lung cancer.

This clonotype was seen at least ten times. The chain has TRBV3-1 and TRBJ2-2; D perhaps matches TRBD2 (6 bases). V was trimmed by 3 bases and J by 4 bases, leaving 12 bases between them. Germline CDR1 LGHDT, CDR2 YNNKEL (reference sequence). CDR3 size: 15 residues. In DNA, the CDR3 is TGTGCCAGCAGCCATGGCGGGGCCGTCACCGGGGAGCTGTTTTTT. Translating gives CASSHGGAVTGELFF.

The V and J genes are TRBV2 and TRBJ2-7; no clear D gene. The CDR3 runs to 12 residues. V lost 4 bases, J lost 12 bases, and 16 bases lay in between. Germline loops: CDR1 SNHLY, CDR2 FYNNEI. The CDR3 DNA reads as TGTGCCAGCAGTGCAAGGCGAGCAACCCCGTACTTC. It codes for CASSARRATPYF.